Listed below are T cell receptor beta chains from one sample, sequenced in a study of molecular identifiers for immune sequencing clone quantification. MiXCR, applied by TCRdb to the PCR reads, yields one record per CDR3 protein. Here the sample spans about half a million distinct CDR3 sequences, about 25% being singletons. Input material: naive CD8+ T cells from blood, with Jurkat cell RNA spiked in. The receptors come from a human donor in good health. Some libraries in this study had Jurkat cell RNA spiked in. The CDR3 runs from the conserved cysteine through the conserved F or W. A D gene is named only where the DNA matches it firmly. Not all rows give a size; the values are once, few, many and, for expanded clones, a class.

>-|TRBD1|TRBV2|TRBJ1-4
CASSESEHRGEKLFF
TGTGCCAGCAGTGAATCCGAGCACAGGGGTGAAAAACTGTTTTTT
>-|-|TRBV12-3/TRBV12-4|TRBJ2-1
CASSLDEQFF
TGTGCCAGCAGTTTGGATGAGCAGTTCTTC
>few|TRBD2|TRBV28|TRBJ2-3
CASSFPSGFTDTQYF
TGTGCCAGCAGCTTTCCTAGCGGGTTCACAGATACGCAGTATTTT
>-|TRBD1|TRBV12-3/TRBV12-4|TRBJ2-7
CASSPGTGREQYF
TGTGCCAGCAGTCCAGGGACAGGGCGGGAGCAGTACTTC
>-|-|TRBV12-3/TRBV12-4|TRBJ2-7
CASSPCDYEQYF
TGTGCCAGCAGTCCGTGTGACTACGAGCAGTACTTC
>-|-|TRBV4-3|TRBJ2-3
CASSQGVGGTTQYF
TGCGCCAGCAGCCAAGGCGTAGGAGGGACTACGCAGTATTTT
>many|TRBD2|TRBV4-1|TRBJ2-7
CASSQKHSGGWYEQYF
TGCGCCAGCAGCCAAAAGCATAGCGGGGGCTGGTACGAGCAGTACTTC
>many|TRBD1|TRBV6-2/TRBV6-3|TRBJ1-5
CASSYWDRGPQPQHF
TGTGCCAGCAGTTACTGGGACAGGGGGCCCCAGCCCCAGCATTTT
>-|TRBD2|TRBV5-1|TRBJ2-3
CASSTTSFATDTQYF
TGCGCCAGCAGCACGACTAGCTTTGCGACAGATACGCAGTATTTT
>-|-|TRBV6-2/TRBV6-3|TRBJ2-2
CAGSYSGTGELFF
TGTGCCGGCAGTTACTCTGGGACCGGGGAGCTGTTTTTT
>few|-|TRBV24-1|TRBJ2-1
CATSDWVEYNEQFF
TGTGCCACCAGTGATTGGGTTGAATACAATGAGCAGTTCTTC
>many|-|TRBV9|TRBJ2-6
CASSVDRSSGANVLTF
TGTGCCAGCAGCGTAGATCGGAGCTCTGGGGCCAACGTCCTGACTTTC
>-|-|TRBV6-2/TRBV6-3|TRBJ2-2
CASPGPGELFF
TGTGCCAGCCCGGGCCCCGGGGAGCTGTTTTTT
>many|-|TRBV7-7|TRBJ1-1
CASSPHWGTEAFF
TGTGCTAGCAGCCCCCACTGGGGGACTGAAGCTTTCTTT
>many|TRBD2|TRBV28|TRBJ2-3
CASSFSTSGSSMGTDTQYF
TGTGCCAGCAGTTTTAGTACTAGCGGGAGTAGTATGGGCACAGATACGCAGTATTTT
>few|-|TRBV9|TRBJ1-1
CASSPGGSDTEAFF
TGTGCCAGCAGCCCCGGCGGGTCGGACACTGAAGCTTTCTTT
>-|-|TRBV27|TRBJ2-7
CASSPPPASYEQYF
TGTGCCAGCAGCCCCCCCCCCGCCTCCTACGAGCAGTACTTC
>few|TRBD1|TRBV7-9|TRBJ2-1
CASSWDRAFNEQFF
TGTGCCAGCAGCTGGGACAGGGCGTTCAATGAGCAGTTCTTC
>few|TRBD1|TRBV2|TRBJ2-1
CASRGQGSEQFF
TGTGCCAGCAGGGGACAGGGCAGTGAGCAGTTCTTC
>-|TRBD2|TRBV20-1|TRBJ2-7
CSATGLAGERYERYF
TGCAGTGCTACAGGACTAGCGGGGGAGAGATACGAGCGGTACTTC
>-|-|TRBV19|TRBJ2-5
CASTNRWGGGQETQYF
TGTGCCAGTACCAATAGGTGGGGAGGCGGGCAAGAGACCCAGTACTTC
>-|-|TRBV4-3|TRBJ2-7
CASSQDRTRDYEQYF
TGCGCCAGCAGCCAAGACCGGACAAGAGACTACGAGCAGTACTTC
>few|TRBD1|TRBV4-1|TRBJ1-5
CASSRGTALDNQPQHF
TGCGCCAGCAGCCGCGGGACAGCCCTCGACAATCAGCCCCAGCATTTT
>many|TRBD1|TRBV27|TRBJ2-5
CASSSPPGQMPETQYF
TGTGCCAGCAGTTCCCCGCCGGGACAGATGCCCGAGACCCAGTACTTC
>many|-|TRBV27|TRBJ1-6
CASSSAEGSYNSPLHF
TGTGCCAGCAGTTCAGCAGAGGGATCCTATAATTCACCCCTCCACTTT
>few|-|TRBV4-3|TRBJ2-6
CASSQDWGPSSGANVLTF
TGCGCCAGCAGCCAAGATTGGGGGCCTTCCTCTGGGGCCAACGTCCTGACTTTC
>many|-|TRBV27|TRBJ2-3
CASSLGTKQYF
TGTGCCAGCAGTTTAGGGACGAAGCAGTATTTT
>few|-|TRBV4-1|TRBJ1-6
CASSQTAEGGSPLHF
TGCGCCAGCAGCCAAACGGCGGAAGGCGGATCACCCCTCCACTTT
>-|TRBD2|TRBV6-6|TRBJ2-1
CASSLLGAGGRNEQFF
TGTGCCAGCAGTTTACTCGGGGCGGGGGGGCGGAATGAGCAGTTCTTC
>-|TRBD2|TRBV5-1|TRBJ2-6
CASSLGLEGGASWANVLTF
TGCGCCAGCAGCTTGGGCTTGGAGGGAGGGGCCTCATGGGCCAACGTCCTGACTTTC
>many|-|TRBV28|TRBJ1-6
CASSSGRAALPRHSPLHF
TGTGCCAGCAGTTCGGGCAGAGCGGCCTTGCCTCGTCATTCACCCCTCCACTTT
>many|TRBD1|TRBV5-1|TRBJ2-3
CASSGGTGLVTDTQYF
TGCGCCAGCAGCGGCGGGACAGGGCTAGTTACAGATACGCAGTATTTT
>few|-|TRBV10-3|TRBJ1-1
CATGRVNTEAFF
TGTGCCACTGGAAGGGTTAACACTGAAGCTTTCTTT
>once|TRBD2|TRBV9|TRBJ2-1
CASSWAGALQNEQFF
TGTGCCAGCAGTTGGGCGGGAGCTTTACAGAATGAGCAGTTCTTC
>many|-|TRBV6-2/TRBV6-3|TRBJ1-1
CASSYSGIEAFF
TGTGCCAGCAGTTATTCAGGTATCGAAGCTTTCTTT
>-|-|TRBV4-1|TRBJ2-7
CASSQDPRRVGYEQYF
TGCGCCAGCAGCCAAGATCCGCGCAGAGTCGGTTACGAGCAGTACTTC
>-|-|TRBV7-9|TRBJ2-7
CASRQDVDEQYF
TGTGCCAGCAGACAGGACGTCGACGAGCAGTACTTC
>few|-|TRBV20-1|TRBJ2-7
CSATREITYEQYF
TGCAGTGCTACCCGAGAGATTACTTACGAGCAGTACTTC
>-|TRBD1|TRBV11-2|TRBJ1-1
CASSLFRTGLNTEAFF
TGTGCCAGCAGCTTATTCCGGACAGGATTAAACACTGAAGCTTTCTTT
>-|-|TRBV4-3|TRBJ2-7
CASSQGRVPHYEQYF
TGCGCCAGCAGCCAAGGCAGGGTCCCGCACTACGAGCAGTACTTC
>few|-|TRBV10-2|TRBJ1-1
CASSEATAAEAFF
TGCGCCAGCAGTGAGGCGACAGCCGCTGAAGCTTTCTTT
>-|-|TRBV30|TRBJ2-7
CAWRVGVPTYAPSF
TGTGCCTGGCGTGTCGGGGTGCCCACCTACGCGCCGTCCTTC
>-|-|TRBV11-2|TRBJ2-7
CACSDPDSSYEQYF
TGTGCCTGCAGCGACCCGGACAGTTCCTACGAGCAGTACTTC
>-|-|TRBV19|TRBJ2-1
CASSPPWGSPSSYNEQFF
TGTGCCAGTAGTCCCCCGTGGGGCTCACCGAGCTCCTACAATGAGCAGTTCTTC
>few|-|TRBV4-1|TRBJ1-5
CASSLLVHDDQPQHF
TGCGCCAGCAGCTTACTAGTACACGACGATCAGCCCCAGCATTTT
>many|-|TRBV9|TRBJ2-5
CASSVVIEETQYF
TGTGCCAGCAGCGTGGTGATTGAAGAGACCCAGTACTTC
>few|-|TRBV29-1|TRBJ2-4
CSVEEGGSRAKNIQYF
TGCAGCGTTGAAGAAGGGGGTTCGCGGGCCAAAAACATTCAGTACTTC
>-|-|TRBV30|TRBJ1-6
CAWSVWTGNSPLHF
TGTGCCTGGAGTGTGTGGACTGGGAATTCACCCCTCCACTTT
>-|-|TRBV5-5|TRBJ1-1
CASSWNDREAFF
TGTGCCAGCAGCTGGAATGACAGGGAAGCTTTCTTT
>few|TRBD2|TRBV27|TRBJ2-5
CASKLAGGTPETQYF
TGTGCCAGCAAATTAGCGGGGGGCACCCCGGAGACCCAGTACTTC
>few|-|TRBV12-3/TRBV12-4|TRBJ2-5
CASSGDFEETQYF
TGTGCCAGCAGCGGGGACTTCGAAGAGACCCAGTACTTC